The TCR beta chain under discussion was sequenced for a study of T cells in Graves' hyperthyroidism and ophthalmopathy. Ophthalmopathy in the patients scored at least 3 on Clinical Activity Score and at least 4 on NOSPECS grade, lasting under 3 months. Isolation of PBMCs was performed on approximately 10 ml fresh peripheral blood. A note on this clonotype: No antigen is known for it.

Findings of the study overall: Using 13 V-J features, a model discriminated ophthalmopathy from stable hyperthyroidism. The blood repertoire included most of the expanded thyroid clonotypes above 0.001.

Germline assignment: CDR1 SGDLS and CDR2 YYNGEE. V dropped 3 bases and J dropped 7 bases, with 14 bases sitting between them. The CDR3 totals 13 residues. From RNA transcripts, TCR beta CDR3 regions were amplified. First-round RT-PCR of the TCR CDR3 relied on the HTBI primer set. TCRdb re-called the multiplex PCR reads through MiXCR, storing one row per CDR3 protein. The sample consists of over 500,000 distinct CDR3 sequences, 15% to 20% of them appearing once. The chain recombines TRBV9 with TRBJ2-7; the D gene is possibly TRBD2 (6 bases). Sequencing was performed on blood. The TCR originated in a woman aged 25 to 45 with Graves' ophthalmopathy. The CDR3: CASSDFGAGEQYF. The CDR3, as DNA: TGTGCCAGCAGCGATTTTGGGGCGGGGGAGCAGTACTTC.